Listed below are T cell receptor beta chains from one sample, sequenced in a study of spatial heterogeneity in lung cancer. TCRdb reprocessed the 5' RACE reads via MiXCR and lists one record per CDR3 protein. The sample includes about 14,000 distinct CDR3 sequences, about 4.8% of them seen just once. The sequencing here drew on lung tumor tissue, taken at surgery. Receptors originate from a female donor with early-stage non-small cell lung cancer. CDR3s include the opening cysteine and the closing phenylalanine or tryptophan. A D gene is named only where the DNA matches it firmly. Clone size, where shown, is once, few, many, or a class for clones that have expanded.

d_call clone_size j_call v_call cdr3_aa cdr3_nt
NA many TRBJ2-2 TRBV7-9 CASVEAAQNTGELFF TGTGCCAGCGTAGAGGCAGCTCAAAACACCGGGGAGCTGTTTTTT
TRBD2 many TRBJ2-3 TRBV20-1 CSATGTSGSSTDTQYF TGCAGTGCTACCGGGACTAGCGGGTCTAGCACAGATACGCAGTATTTT
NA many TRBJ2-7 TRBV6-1 CASSDSRGEQYF TGTGCCAGCAGTGATTCAAGGGGCGAGCAGTACTTC
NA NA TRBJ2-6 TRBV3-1 CASSPVGDLGANVLTF TGTGCCAGCAGCCCCGTCGGGGATCTCGGGGCCAACGTCCTGACTTTC
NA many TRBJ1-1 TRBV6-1 CATPRGAGNTEAFF TGTGCCACCCCGAGAGGGGCGGGAAACACTGAAGCTTTCTTT
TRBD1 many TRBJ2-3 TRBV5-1 CASSPVGQGRDTQYF TGCGCCAGCAGCCCGGTAGGACAGGGTAGGGATACGCAGTATTTT
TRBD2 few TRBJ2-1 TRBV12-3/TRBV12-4 CASSLSGARYNEQFF TGTGCCAGCAGCCTTAGCGGGGCCCGGTACAATGAGCAGTTCTTC
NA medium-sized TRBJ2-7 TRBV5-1 CASSRLNAYEQYF TGCGCCAGCAGCCGTTTAAACGCCTACGAGCAGTACTTC
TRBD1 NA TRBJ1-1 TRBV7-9 CASSKFGQGASEAFF TGTGCCAGCAGCAAATTCGGACAGGGGGCTTCTGAAGCTTTCTTT
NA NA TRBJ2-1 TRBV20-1 CSASGGHINEQFF TGCAGTGCTAGCGGGGGGCATATCAATGAGCAGTTCTTC
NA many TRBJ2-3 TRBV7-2 CASSLNIPDTQYF TGTGCCAGCAGCTTAAATATTCCAGATACGCAGTATTTT
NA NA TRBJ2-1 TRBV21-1 CASPGGGGYNEQFF TGTGCCAGCCCGGGGGGGGGCGGTTACAATGAGCAGTTCTTC
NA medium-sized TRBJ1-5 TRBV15 CATSREAGYGNQPQHF TGTGCCACCAGCAGAGAGGCAGGTTACGGCAATCAGCCCCAGCATTTT
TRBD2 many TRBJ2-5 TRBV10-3 CAISEPRVAGPETQYF TGTGCCATCAGTGAGCCCAGAGTAGCGGGGCCGGAGACCCAGTACTTC
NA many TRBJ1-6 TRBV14 CASSQEFGNSPLHF TGTGCCAGCAGCCAAGAATTCGGGAATTCACCCCTCCACTTT
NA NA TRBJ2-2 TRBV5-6 CASSLAGGMNTGELFF TGTGCCAGCAGCTTGGCAGGCGGGATGAACACCGGGGAGCTGTTTTTT
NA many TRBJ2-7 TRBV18 CASSSISYEQYF TGTGCCAGCTCATCGATCTCCTACGAGCAGTACTTC
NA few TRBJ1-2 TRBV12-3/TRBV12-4 CASSLSGGQDYGYTF TGTGCCAGCAGTTTATCGGGGGGCCAGGACTATGGCTACACCTTC
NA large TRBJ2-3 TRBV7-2 CASSFHWGASSTDTQYF TGTGCCAGCAGCTTCCATTGGGGGGCCTCTAGCACAGATACGCAGTATTTT
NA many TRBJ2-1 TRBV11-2 CASGLGDHNEQFF TGTGCCAGCGGACTCGGGGATCACAATGAGCAGTTCTTC
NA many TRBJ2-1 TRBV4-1 CASSREARAGEQFF TGCGCCAGCAGCCGGGAAGCCAGGGCGGGTGAGCAGTTCTTC
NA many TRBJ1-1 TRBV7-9 CASSSKRGTTANTEAFF TGTGCCAGCAGCTCGAAACGGGGGACGACTGCGAACACTGAAGCTTTCTTT
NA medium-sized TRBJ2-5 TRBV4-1 CASSQGGLGAKGRQETQYF TGCGCCAGCAGCCAAGGAGGACTTGGGGCGAAAGGCAGACAAGAGACCCAGTACTTC
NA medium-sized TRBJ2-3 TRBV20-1 CSARDPVTTRTQYF TGCAGTGCTAGAGACCCGGTTACGACGCGCACGCAGTATTTT
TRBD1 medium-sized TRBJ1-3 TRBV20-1 CSATDRAKGNTIYF TGCAGTGCTACTGACAGGGCGAAAGGAAACACCATATATTTT
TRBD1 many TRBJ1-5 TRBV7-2 CASSPQGSTLRPQHF TGTGCCAGCAGCCCACAGGGGTCCACTCTCAGGCCCCAGCATTTT
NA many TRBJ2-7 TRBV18 CASSPLSGLGSSYEQYF TGTGCCAGCTCACCACTTTCGGGACTTGGGAGCTCCTACGAGCAGTACTTC
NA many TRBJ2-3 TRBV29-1 CSVEENGPSTDTQYF TGCAGCGTTGAAGAGAACGGACCCAGCACAGATACGCAGTATTTT
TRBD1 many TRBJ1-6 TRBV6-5 CASSYGTGSYNSPLHF TGTGCCAGCAGTTACGGGACAGGCTCCTATAATTCACCCCTCCACTTT
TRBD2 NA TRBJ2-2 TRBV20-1 CSARDPNYSGGVSGELFF TGCAGTGCTAGGGACCCCAATTATAGCGGGGGGGTCTCCGGGGAGCTGTTTTTT
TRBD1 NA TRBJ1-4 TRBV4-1 CASSQETGTGNEKLFF TGCGCCAGCAGCCAAGAAACCGGGACAGGCAATGAAAAACTGTTTTTT
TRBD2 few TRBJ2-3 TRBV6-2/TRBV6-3 CASSYGGGAYTQYF TGTGCCAGCAGTTACGGCGGGGGGGCTTATACGCAGTATTTT
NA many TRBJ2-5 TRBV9 CASSVNPGETQYF TGTGCCAGCAGCGTAAACCCAGGGGAGACCCAGTACTTC
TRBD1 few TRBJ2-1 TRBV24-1 CATSDFGRGHNEQFF TGTGCCACCAGTGATTTCGGCAGGGGGCATAATGAGCAGTTCTTC
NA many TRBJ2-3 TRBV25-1 CASSVGGSDTQYF TGTGCCAGCAGTGTTGGAGGGTCAGATACGCAGTATTTT
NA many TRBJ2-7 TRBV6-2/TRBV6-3 CASSTSIRGGTYEQYF NA
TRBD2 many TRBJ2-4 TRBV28 CASSGGFSKNIQYF TGTGCCAGCAGCGGGGGGTTCTCCAAAAACATTCAGTACTTC
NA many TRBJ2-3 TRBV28 CASSRVSGTDTQYF TGTGCCAGCAGTCGCGTGTCGGGCACAGATACGCAGTATTTT
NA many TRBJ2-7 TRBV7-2 CASSPGGAYEQYF TGTGCCAGCAGCCCCGGTGGCGCCTACGAGCAGTACTTC
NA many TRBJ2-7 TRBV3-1 CASSHLRRPREQYF TGTGCCAGCAGCCACCTGAGGCGCCCAAGGGAGCAGTACTTC
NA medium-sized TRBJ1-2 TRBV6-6 CASCAAPESNYGYTF TGTGCCAGCTGTGCTGCACCCGAGTCTAACTATGGCTACACCTTC
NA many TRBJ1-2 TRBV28 CASSEGGTVGYTF TGTGCCAGCAGTGAAGGGGGGACGGTTGGCTACACCTTC
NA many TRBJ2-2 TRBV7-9 CASGGARMSGELFF TGTGCCAGCGGGGGGGCCAGGATGTCCGGGGAGCTGTTTTTT
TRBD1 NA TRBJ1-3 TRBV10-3 CAIGQGNSGNTIYF TGTGCCATCGGACAGGGAAACTCTGGAAACACCATATATTTT
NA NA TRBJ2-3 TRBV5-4 CASSLTGDTQYF TGTGCCAGCAGCTTGACAGGAGATACGCAGTATTTT
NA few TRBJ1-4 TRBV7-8 CASRDRTASNEKLFF TGTGCCAGCAGGGATAGGACAGCTTCTAATGAAAAACTGTTTTTT
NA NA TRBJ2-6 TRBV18 CASSSSGANVLTF TGTGCCAGCTCGTCCTCTGGGGCCAACGTCCTGACTTTC
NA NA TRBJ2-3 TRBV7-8 CASSPSLDTQYF TGTGCCAGCAGCCCAAGCCTTGATACGCAGTATTTT
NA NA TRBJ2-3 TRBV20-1 CSARDQRTDTQYF TGCAGTGCTAGAGATCAACGGACAGATACGCAGTATTTT
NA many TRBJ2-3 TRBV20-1 CSARGSLGPLDTQYF TGCAGTGCTAGAGGGTCACTAGGACCCTTAGATACGCAGTATTTT
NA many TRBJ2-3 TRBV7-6 CASSLKGRGYTDTQYF TGTGCCAGCAGCCTCAAAGGGCGGGGTTACACAGATACGCAGTATTTT